The rows below give T cell receptor beta chains drawn from one sample of a study of PD-1 blockade in classical Hodgkin lymphoma. Libraries were prepared by immunoSEQ multiplex PCR; TCRdb keeps only in-frame clonotypes and omits some of them. Counted here are about 17,000 clones, about nine tenths occurring once; the ten biggest clones make up less than 9%. The sequenced sample was peripheral blood mononuclear cells (PBMCs). The receptors shown here come from a human donor with classical Hodgkin lymphoma. The CDR3 runs from the conserved cysteine through the conserved F or W. D genes are given only for firm matches. For some rows the clone size is stated as once, few or many, or as a class when expanded; others skip it.

-	TRBV30	-	TRBJ1-2	CACHSHTVPYGYTF	TGTGCCTGCCACTCTCACACAGTCCCGTATGGCTACACCTTC
-	TRBV16	TRBD1	TRBJ1-1	CASSHGTGLDTEAFF	TGTGCCAGCAGCCATGGGACAGGTTTGGACACTGAAGCTTTCTTT
-	TRBV5-4	-	TRBJ2-7	CASSLASALGEQYF	TGTGCCAGCAGTTTAGCTAGCGCTCTTGGCGAGCAGTACTTC
-	TRBV28	TRBD1	TRBJ1-3	CASSLAGGKSGNTIYF	TGTGCCAGCAGTTTGGCAGGGGGGAAGTCTGGAAACACCATATATTTT
once	TRBV5-6	-	TRBJ1-5	CASSLGPGRPQHF	TGTGCCAGCAGCTTGGGGCCGGGCAGGCCCCAGCATTTT
-	TRBV6-6	TRBD2	TRBJ2-1	CASSDPTSAYYNEQFF	TGTGCCAGCAGCGACCCGACTAGCGCTTACTACAATGAGCAGTTCTTC
-	TRBV6-1	TRBD1	TRBJ2-7	CASSIGTGVPYEQYF	TGTGCCAGCAGTATTGGGACAGGGGTCCCCTACGAGCAGTACTTC
-	TRBV5-1	TRBD1	TRBJ2-1	CASDRTGGYNEQFF	TGCGCCAGCGACCGGACAGGGGGCTACAATGAGCAGTTCTTC
-	TRBV6-5	-	TRBJ2-5	CASSTTLETQYF	TGTGCCAGCAGTACGACCCTTGAGACCCAGTACTTC
-	TRBV10-3	-	TRBJ1-2	CATATTSGGYGYTF	TGTGCCACGGCGACAACATCTGGCGGCTATGGCTACACCTTC
-	TRBV6-1	TRBD2	TRBJ2-1	CASRELAQGINEQFF	TGTGCCAGCAGGGAACTAGCGCAAGGAATCAATGAGCAGTTCTTC
-	TRBV2	-	TRBJ2-3	CASSEGSPTDTQYF	TGTGCCAGCAGTGAGGGGAGTCCCACAGATACGCAGTATTTT
-	TRBV18	TRBD1	TRBJ2-2	CASSRQGVDTGELFF	TGTGCCAGCTCCCGACAGGGGGTGGACACCGGGGAGCTGTTTTTT
-	TRBV10-3	-	TRBJ1-3	CAIRLGRAGNTIYF	TGTGCCATCAGGCTTGGCAGGGCTGGAAACACCATATATTTT
-	TRBV19	TRBD1	TRBJ1-3	CASRPTGEQEHTIYF	TGTGCCAGTAGGCCCACAGGGGAACAAGAGCACACCATATATTTT
-	TRBV7-6	-	TRBJ2-3	CASSIGGRGPDTQYF	TGTGCCAGCAGCATCGGAGGGCGGGGTCCAGATACGCAGTATTTT
-	TRBV18	TRBD1	TRBJ2-5	CASSPPTGERETQYF	TGTGCCAGCTCACCACCGACAGGGGAGCGAGAGACCCAGTACTTC
-	TRBV10-3	-	TRBJ1-1	CAISPASNTEAFF	TGTGCCATCAGTCCTGCATCGAACACTGAAGCTTTCTTT
-	TRBV6-6	-	TRBJ2-1	CASSQGHPYNEQFF	TGTGCCAGCAGCCAGGGACATCCATACAATGAGCAGTTCTTC
-	TRBV5-1	TRBD2	TRBJ2-2	CASSTLAGGNTGELFF	TGCGCCAGCAGCACTCTAGCGGGAGGGAACACCGGGGAGCTGTTTTTT
once	TRBV5-4	-	TRBJ2-5	CASGQGDRERETQYF	TGTGCCAGCGGCCAAGGGGATCGGGAGAGGGAGACCCAGTACTTC
-	TRBV2	-	TRBJ1-2	CASSEALQRASSYGYTF	TGTGCCAGCAGTGAAGCGCTTCAGCGGGCCAGTAGCTATGGCTACACCTTC
-	TRBV19	-	TRBJ2-1	CASRPSWSSYNEQFF	TGTGCCAGTAGGCCGTCCTGGAGCTCCTACAATGAGCAGTTCTTC
-	TRBV5-1	TRBD1	TRBJ1-4	CASSQDRGDEKLFF	TGCGCCAGCAGCCAGGACAGGGGAGACGAAAAACTGTTTTTT
-	TRBV27	-	TRBJ1-1	CASSFGWPLDGTEAFF	TGTGCCAGCAGTTTTGGGTGGCCCTTGGACGGCACTGAAGCTTTCTTT
-	TRBV5-1	-	TRBJ2-3	CASSLRQGNRDTQYF	TGCGCCAGCAGCTTGAGGCAGGGGAATAGAGATACGCAGTATTTT
-	TRBV6-5	TRBD2	TRBJ2-3	CASSYGSGVSTDTQYF	TGTGCCAGCAGTTACGGGAGCGGGGTGTCCACAGATACGCAGTATTTT